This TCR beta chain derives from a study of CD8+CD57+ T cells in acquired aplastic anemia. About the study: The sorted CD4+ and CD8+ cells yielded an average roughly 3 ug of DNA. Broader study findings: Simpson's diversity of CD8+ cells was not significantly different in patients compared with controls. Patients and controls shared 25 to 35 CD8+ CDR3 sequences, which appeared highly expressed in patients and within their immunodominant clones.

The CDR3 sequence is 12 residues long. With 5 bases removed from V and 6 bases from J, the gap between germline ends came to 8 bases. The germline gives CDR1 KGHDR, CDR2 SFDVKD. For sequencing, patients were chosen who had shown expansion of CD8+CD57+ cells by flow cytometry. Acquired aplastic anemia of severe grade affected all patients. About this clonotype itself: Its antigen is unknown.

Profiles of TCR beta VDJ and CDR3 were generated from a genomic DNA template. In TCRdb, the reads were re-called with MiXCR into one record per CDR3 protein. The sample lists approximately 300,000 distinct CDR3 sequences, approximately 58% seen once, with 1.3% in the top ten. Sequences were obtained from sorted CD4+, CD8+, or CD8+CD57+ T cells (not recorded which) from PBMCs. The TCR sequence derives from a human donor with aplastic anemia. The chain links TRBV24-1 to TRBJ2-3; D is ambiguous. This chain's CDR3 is CATSGVGDTQYF. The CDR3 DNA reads TGTGCCACCAGTGGGGTGGGGGATACGCAGTATTTT.